A selection of T cell receptor beta chains follows, all from one sample in a study of cytomegalovirus exposure and HLA in healthy donors. Assay used: immunoSEQ multiplex PCR; TCRdb lists only in-frame clones, some missing. The repertoire has about 150,000 clones, 84% of them found once; the top ten carry more than 0.35%. Sequencing used PBMCs. The source of these receptors is a boy aged 2 to 9 in good health and CMV-seronegative. Both conserved end residues are part of each CDR3. The D gene is left open where the match is weak. The listing skips clone size in some rows; elsewhere it reads once, few, many or a size class.

TRBJ2-4	.	.	TRBV6-1	TGTGCCAGCGACATAGGGGGAGGGGTGGTAAACATTCAGTACTTC	CASDIGGGVVNIQYF
TRBJ2-2	once	.	TRBV5-6	TGTGCCAGCAGCCCTATCGGGGGAGGCACCGGGGAGCTGTTTTTT	CASSPIGGGTGELFF
TRBJ2-1	.	TRBD2	TRBV11-2	TGTGCCAGCAGCTTAGATGCACTAGCGGGAATAGAGCAGTTCTTC	CASSLDALAGIEQFF
TRBJ1-5	.	.	TRBV28	TGTGCCAGCAGCCCCTCCCCAGGGGCAAGCCAGCCCCAGCATTTT	CASSPSPGASQPQHF
TRBJ2-1	.	TRBD1	TRBV6-5	TGTGCCAGCAGTTACGAGGGGGCTCGGTACAATGAGCAGTTCTTC	CASSYEGARYNEQFF
TRBJ2-7	.	TRBD2	TRBV28	TGTGCCAGCAGTTTTCTGAATCTAGCGGGAGAAAACGAGCAGTACTTC	CASSFLNLAGENEQYF
TRBJ1-1	.	.	TRBV4-1	TGCGCCAGCAGCCAAGAAGTAGGGGCCTCGAACACTGAAGCTTTCTTT	CASSQEVGASNTEAFF
TRBJ2-7	.	.	TRBV23-1	TGCGCCAGACCCCTCAGGGGGGTCTCCTACGAGCAGTACTTC	CARPLRGVSYEQYF
TRBJ1-5	.	.	TRBV5-4	TGTGCCAGCAGCTTGGGGCCAGGGGATTATAGCAATCAGCCCCAGCATTTT	CASSLGPGDYSNQPQHF
TRBJ2-7	few	TRBD2	TRBV10-2	TGCGCCAGCAGTGAGAAGCGGGGGACGCACTACGAGCAGTACTTC	CASSEKRGTHYEQYF
TRBJ1-1	.	TRBD1	TRBV19	TGTGCCAGTAGTCTAGACAGGGAGGGCACTGAAGCTTTCTTT	CASSLDREGTEAFF
TRBJ2-2	.	.	TRBV29-1	TGCAGCGTTTGGGACACCTCGAACACCGGGGAGCTGTTTTTT	CSVWDTSNTGELFF
TRBJ2-3	.	.	TRBV19	TGTGCCAGTAGTATAGGTTATAGAAAGTCGGATACGCAGTATTTT	CASSIGYRKSDTQYF
TRBJ1-5	.	TRBD1	TRBV6-1	TGTGCCAGCAGGGGGACAGCGTATCAGCCCCAGCATTTT	CASRGTAYQPQHF
TRBJ1-5	few	.	TRBV27	TGTGCCAGCAGTTTATCCGGGGGCAATCAGCCCCAGCATTTT	CASSLSGGNQPQHF
TRBJ2-7	once	.	TRBV6-5	TGTGCCAGCAGTTACTCGGAGGGTACGTTCGAGCAGTACTTC	CASSYSEGTFEQYF
TRBJ2-7	.	TRBD2	TRBV15	TGTGCCACCAGCAGAGATAACGGCGGGAGGTCCGACGAGCAGTACTTC	CATSRDNGGRSDEQYF
TRBJ2-7	.	.	TRBV5-1	TGCGCCAGCAGCTTGGGGCCAGGGGATTCCTACGAGCAGTACTTC	CASSLGPGDSYEQYF
TRBJ2-3	.	TRBD2	TRBV18	TGTGCCAGCTCATTTCACCTAGCGGGACCCACAGATACGCAGTATTTT	CASSFHLAGPTDTQYF
TRBJ2-6	few	.	TRBV5-1	TGCGCCAGCAGCCCATCGGGGAACTCTGGGGCCAACGTCCTGACTTTC	CASSPSGNSGANVLTF
TRBJ2-7	.	.	TRBV5-6	TGTGCCAGCAGCCTGACTAGTTACGAGCAGTACTTC	CASSLTSYEQYF
TRBJ1-5	.	TRBD1	TRBV15	TGTGCCACCAGCAGAGACATAGGCGGACAGGGAGTCAATTGGCCCCAGCATTTT	CATSRDIGGQGVNWPQHF
TRBJ2-1	.	TRBD2	TRBV7-6	TGTGCCAGCAGCTCGCACGTCACTAGCGGGAGTAATGAGCAGTTCTTC	CASSSHVTSGSNEQFF
TRBJ2-3	few	TRBD1	TRBV6-1	TGTGCCAGCAGTGAAGGACAGGGGGCAGATACGCAGTATTTT	CASSEGQGADTQYF
TRBJ1-1	.	TRBD1	TRBV19	TGTGCCAGTAGTATCAACGGACAGGGGAGTTTGAACACTGAAGCTTTCTTT	CASSINGQGSLNTEAFF
TRBJ2-7	.	TRBD2	TRBV9	TGTGCCAGCAGCGTAGGAGCGGGAGGTTCCTACGAGCAGTACTTC	CASSVGAGGSYEQYF
TRBJ1-3	.	.	TRBV10-3	TGTGCCATCAACTCGGGACTCTCTGGAAACACCATATATTTT	CAINSGLSGNTIYF
TRBJ2-1	.	.	TRBV21-1	TGTGCCAGCAGCAAAGCGGCCCGGGGAACCTACAATGAGCAGTTCTTC	CASSKAARGTYNEQFF